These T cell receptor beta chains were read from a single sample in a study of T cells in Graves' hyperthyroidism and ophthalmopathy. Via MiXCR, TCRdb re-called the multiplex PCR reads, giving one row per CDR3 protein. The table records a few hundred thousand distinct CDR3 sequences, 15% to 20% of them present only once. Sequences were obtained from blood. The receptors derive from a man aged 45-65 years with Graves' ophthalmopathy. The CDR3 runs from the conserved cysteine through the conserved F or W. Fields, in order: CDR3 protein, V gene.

CASSYVSGTGGETQYF	TRBV6-5
CASSFPPRDGYTF	TRBV7-9
CATSDSRTGTDIHEQYF	TRBV24-1
CASSPLAGGPKNEQFF	TRBV28
CASSFGTGGPYEQYF	TRBV7-3
CASSQERWGSEQFF	TRBV4-2
CASSPDLGGYYEQYF	TRBV7-2
CAWSTTWNSPLHF	TRBV30
CASSDRDVPYEQYF	TRBV7-9
CASRLDADLNTEAFF	TRBV4-1
CASSPRDRATGTQYF	TRBV11-2
CATDPGQGDYNEQFF	TRBV15
CASSTSTGTPTAEQFF	TRBV2
CASKESGAGSSYNEQFF	TRBV28
CAYTGGPLNYGYTF	TRBV30
CAISVGSGGELFF	TRBV10-3
CSARDPVWNSPLHF	TRBV20-1
CATSDFTGGKQNEQFF	TRBV24-1
CASSPLIRQGRANTEAFF	TRBV14
CSASPTSGGDTQYF	TRBV20-1
CSAMGFSLASEQFF	TRBV20-1
CASSYSWGNTEAFF	TRBV6-5
CASRGGDSYNEQFF	TRBV6-1
CASNYGGTSRDEQFF	TRBV5-1
CASRLQPESYNEQFF	TRBV6-1
CASSQVQGANEQYF	TRBV14
CASSLFLRGAYNEQFF	TRBV28
CSVGQGIYEQYF	TRBV29-1